The rows below give T cell receptor beta chains drawn from one sample of a study of CD8 T cells in Susac syndrome. TCRdb reanalysed the immunoSEQ multiplex PCR reads using MiXCR and keeps one entry per CDR3 protein. The table includes about 130,000 distinct CDR3 sequences, around 95% detected once. Sequenced: CD8+ T cells from PBMCs. The receptors derive from a human donor with Susac syndrome. Both conserved end residues are part of each CDR3. D genes are given only for firm matches. Some rows mark clone size as missing; the rest say once, few, many or name a class of expanded clone.

V	J	size	D	CDR3	DNA
TRBV5-1	TRBJ1-2	.	.	CASSLIGGRFDGYTF	TGCGCCAGCAGCTTGATCGGGGGGCGGTTCGATGGCTACACCTTC
TRBV28	TRBJ2-6	.	.	CASSRERRYPSGANVLTF	TGTGCCAGCAGTAGGGAGAGGCGCTATCCCTCTGGGGCCAACGTCCTGACTTTC
TRBV28	TRBJ1-1	.	TRBD1	CASSFRGPTGLSNTEAFF	TGTGCCAGCAGTTTTAGGGGCCCGACAGGGCTTTCGAACACTGAAGCTTTCTTT
TRBV5-1	TRBJ2-2	once	.	CASSFRGDANTGELFF	TGCGCCAGCAGCTTTAGGGGAGACGCGAACACCGGGGAGCTGTTTTTT
TRBV7-6	TRBJ2-7	.	.	CASSLGDVDGAYGEQYF	TGTGCCAGCAGCTTAGGTGACGTCGACGGCGCCTATGGCGAGCAGTACTTC
TRBV29-1	TRBJ2-1	.	.	CSVGEIISYNEQFF	TGCAGCGTAGGGGAGATTATCTCCTACAATGAGCAGTTCTTC
TRBV3-1	TRBJ1-1	.	.	CASSQGRNRENTEAFF	TGTGCCAGCAGCCAAGGGCGTAACAGGGAGAACACTGAAGCTTTCTTT
TRBV2	TRBJ2-7	.	TRBD2	CGGSSGYEQYF	TGTGGCGGGAGTAGCGGGTACGAGCAGTACTTC
TRBV2	TRBJ2-7	once	TRBD1	CASSEGTGGYYEQYF	TGTGCCAGCAGTGAAGGGACAGGAGGATACTACGAGCAGTACTTC
TRBV21-1	TRBJ2-7	.	.	CASSKGLEGRSYEQYF	TGTGCCAGCAGCAAAGGGCTAGAGGGGCGCTCCTACGAGCAGTACTTC
TRBV28	TRBJ2-3	few	.	CASSLTGPDTQYF	TGTGCCAGCAGTTTGACGGGGCCGGATACGCAGTATTTT
TRBV4-1	TRBJ2-7	.	TRBD2	CASSRAGVSYEQYF	TGCGCCAGCAGTCGAGCGGGGGTCTCCTACGAGCAGTACTTC
TRBV13	TRBJ2-3	.	.	CASSSDRGGEDTQYF	TGTGCCAGCAGCTCCGACAGGGGAGGGGAAGATACGCAGTATTTT
TRBV12-3/TRBV12-4	TRBJ2-1	.	.	CASRSDETSYNEQFF	TGTGCCAGCAGGTCCGACGAGACATCCTACAATGAGCAGTTCTTC
TRBV7-9	TRBJ2-5	.	.	CASSTGSSQETQYF	TGTGCCAGCAGTACAGGGTCTAGCCAAGAGACCCAGTACTTC
TRBV9	TRBJ2-7	.	.	CASSVTSLDEQYF	TGTGCCAGCAGCGTTACTAGTTTGGACGAGCAGTACTTC
TRBV29-1	TRBJ1-2	.	.	CSVAIGNGYTF	TGCAGCGTTGCCATCGGGAATGGCTACACCTTC
TRBV14	TRBJ2-7	.	TRBD2	CASSPAELAIVYEQYF	TGTGCCAGCAGCCCCGCCGAACTAGCGATAGTCTACGAGCAGTACTTC
TRBV5-1	TRBJ2-1	.	.	CASSFDRGTYNEQFF	TGCGCCAGCAGCTTCGATCGTGGAACCTACAATGAGCAGTTCTTC
TRBV9	TRBJ2-3	once	.	CASSVFPEGRDTQYF	TGTGCCAGCAGCGTTTTCCCTGAGGGCCGGGATACGCAGTATTTT
TRBV18	TRBJ2-1	.	.	CASSPWGYNEQFF	TGTGCCAGCTCACCATGGGGGTACAATGAGCAGTTCTTC
TRBV21-1	TRBJ1-1	once	.	CASSRATLAEAFF	TGTGCCAGCAGCAGGGCCACCCTTGCTGAAGCTTTCTTT
TRBV9	TRBJ1-2	.	.	CASSLGGRMDGYTF	TGTGCCAGCAGCCTTGGGGGTAGGATGGATGGCTACACCTTC
TRBV6-6	TRBJ2-1	.	TRBD2	CASSYLGLAEYNEQFF	TGTGCCAGCAGTTACCTCGGACTAGCGGAATACAATGAGCAGTTCTTC
TRBV9	TRBJ1-2	.	.	CASSVAPGIANYGYTF	TGTGCCAGCAGCGTAGCCCCAGGTATAGCTAACTATGGCTACACCTTC
TRBV4-1	TRBJ2-3	.	.	CASSHEGLAPTQYF	TGCGCCAGCAGCCACGAGGGGCTAGCGCCTACGCAGTATTTT
TRBV12-3/TRBV12-4	TRBJ1-2	.	.	CASSFKTGYGYTF	TGTGCCAGCAGTTTCAAAACAGGCTATGGCTACACCTTC
TRBV9	TRBJ1-1	.	.	CASSVWEPGGTSAEAFF	TGTGCCAGCAGCGTATGGGAACCGGGGGGGACATCGGCTGAAGCTTTCTTT
TRBV27	TRBJ2-2	.	.	CASSLNGELFF	TGTGCCAGCAGTTTGAACGGGGAGCTGTTTTTT
TRBV24-1	TRBJ1-2	once	.	CATSNSYGYTF	TGTGCCACCAGCAACTCCTATGGCTACACCTTC
TRBV5-1	TRBJ2-2	.	.	CASSFGQLGTGELFF	TGCGCCAGCAGCTTCGGGCAGTTGGGCACCGGGGAGCTGTTTTTT
TRBV19	TRBJ1-5	.	TRBD1	CASTDRGYNQPQHF	TGTGCCAGTACGGACAGGGGATACAATCAGCCCCAGCATTTT
TRBV3-1	TRBJ2-7	.	.	CASSQTEKSYEQYF	TGTGCCAGCAGCCAAACGGAGAAATCCTACGAGCAGTACTTC
TRBV28	TRBJ1-1	.	TRBD1	CASSSPTGHTEAFF	TGTGCCAGCAGTTCCCCGACAGGGCACACTGAAGCTTTCTTT
TRBV5-1	TRBJ2-1	.	TRBD1	CASSLMGQHNNEQFF	TGCGCCAGCAGCTTGATGGGACAGCACAACAATGAGCAGTTCTTC
TRBV3-1	TRBJ2-5	.	TRBD2	CASSQDLREEIETQYF	TGTGCCAGCAGCCAAGACTTGCGGGAGGAGATAGAGACCCAGTACTTC
TRBV7-9	TRBJ1-1	.	TRBD1	CASSLVGTGDSKAFF	TGTGCCAGCAGCTTAGTTGGGACAGGGGATTCCAAAGCTTTCTTT
TRBV9	TRBJ1-5	.	.	CASSEGERNQPQHF	TGTGCCAGCAGCGAAGGGGAGAGGAATCAGCCCCAGCATTTT
TRBV5-1	TRBJ2-3	.	.	CASSLQDTDTQYF	TGCGCCAGCAGCTTACAGGACACAGATACGCAGTATTTT
TRBV7-9	TRBJ2-5	.	TRBD1	CASSLYEGQRLRETQYF	TGTGCCAGCAGCTTATATGAGGGACAGAGACTTCGAGAGACCCAGTACTTC
TRBV5-1	TRBJ2-5	.	.	CASSVTDPEEETQYF	TGCGCCAGCAGCGTGACAGACCCTGAGGAAGAGACCCAGTACTTC
TRBV20-1	TRBJ2-7	.	TRBD1	CSAETGSYEQYF	TGCAGTGCTGAGACAGGGTCCTACGAGCAGTACTTC